One sample yielded the 25 T cell receptor beta chains listed below, sequenced in a study of blood T cell repertoires in COVID-19 (dated by TCRdb to 2018 to 2020). The method was the immunoSEQ multiplex PCR assay. Sourced from immuneACCESS, this table was stored by TCRdb with only in-frame sequences that have V and J called. A share of the clones is absent; for the studies checked, an unresolved V gene accounts for under half, and the remainder has no known explanation. Counted in this sample were roughly 140,000 clones; 85% to 90% of them appeared once. Of the sample, around 11% is held by the ten largest clones. Sequencing was done on a sample of PBMCs or T cells enriched from blood (not recorded which). Receptor source: a man aged 55 to 70 who had recovered from COVID-19.

CDR3 DNA sequence: TGTGCCAGCAGCTTAGGGCCAGCGCGCGAGCAGTACTTC. It is translated as CASSLGPAREQYF. The chain couples TRBV11-3 to TRBJ2-7; D unclear. CDR1 and CDR2 from the germline V gene are SGHNT and YENEEA. The CDR3 extends over 13 amino acids. V was shortened by 1 base and J by 6 bases, with 10 bases between the two germline ends.

This clone has only a few counts. The chain uses TRBV15 and TRBJ2-7, with 8 bases identical to TRBD2. From germline, CDR1 is LNHNV and CDR2 YYDKDF (reference sequence). After removal of 5 bases from V and 3 bases from J, the junction contained 12 bases not matched to a gene. This CDR3 region has 16 residues. CDR3 amino acids: CATSPFGGTRSYEQYF. The CDR3 bases are TGTGCCACCAGCCCCTTTGGGGGGACTAGAAGCTACGAGCAGTACTTC. Based on the CDR3 plus reference TRBV15 and TRBJ2-7, the full variable domain is DAMVIQNPRYQVTQFGKPVTLSCSQTLNHNVMYWYQQKSSQAPKLLFHYYDKDFNNEADTPDNFQSRRPNTSFCFLDIRSPGLGDTAMYLCATSPFGGTRSYEQYFGPGTRLTVT.

The V call is TRBV5-1, the J call TRBJ1-5; D unclear. V lost 0 bases to trimming and J lost 5 bases, with 6 bases between them. The CDR3 has 13 residues. Germline V gene lookup returns CDR1 SGHRS and CDR2 YFSETQ. CDR3 DNA: TGCGCCAGCAGCTTGGTCCCCGATCAGCCCCAGCATTTT. Encoded protein: CASSLVPDQPQHF.

The CDR3 DNA reads TGTGCCAGCTCACCACAGGCTAGCAGATACAATGAGCAGTTCTTC. The encoded protein is CASSPQASRYNEQFF. The rearrangement uses TRBV18 and TRBJ2-1, with D possibly matching TRBD2 (5 bases). CDR3 length equals 15 residues. Looked up from germline, CDR1 is KGHSH and CDR2 is LQKENI. The ends were cut back, 1 base at V and 4 bases at J, with 11 bases in the middle.

The CDR3 loop is CASSGREGTEAFF. CDR3 DNA sequence: TGTGCCAGCAGTGGAAGGGAGGGAACTGAAGCTTTCTTT. This chain joins TRBV2 and TRBJ1-1; no firm D call. This CDR3 has 13 residues. V lost 4 bases and J 5 bases, leaving 11 bases between the germline ends. Germline V gene sequence: CDR1 SNHLY, CDR2 FYNNEI.

The J gene is TRBJ1-1, the V gene TRBV4-2, with TRBD1 matching 8 bases. Germline V gene sequence: CDR1 LGHNA, CDR2 YNFKEQ. CDR3 length equals 18 residues. V trimming: 3 bases; J trimming: 1 base; junction bases outside the gene matches: 13. The CDR3 nucleotides are TGTGCCAGCAGCCAGGAACGGACAGGGAGTTTGACGAACACTGAAGCTTTCTTT. Translation gives CASSQERTGSLTNTEAFF.

This sequence joins TRBV2 and TRBJ1-1; D is unresolved. The V gene's germline CDR1 is SNHLY and CDR2 FYNNEI. V gave up 3 bases and J gave up 1 base, with 9 bases separating them. The CDR3 is 14 amino acids. CDR3 DNA sequence: TGTGCCAGCAGTGACCGGGTAGGGAACACTGAAGCTTTCTTT. This encodes CASSDRVGNTEAFF. Looking up the rest from reference TRBV2 and TRBJ1-1 gives the full variable domain: EPEVTQTPSHQVTQMGQEVILRCVPISNHLYFYWYRQILGQKVEFLVSFYNNEISEKSEIFDDQFSVERPDGSNFTLKIRSTKLEDSAMYFCASSDRVGNTEAFFGQGTRLTVV.

This clone was recorded only once. The chain combines TRBV29-1 with TRBJ2-7; perhaps TRBD2 as D (5 bases). The CDR3 runs 14 residues. The ends were cut back, 5 bases at V and 5 bases at J, with 19 bases in the middle. Germline-derived CDR1 and CDR2 are SQVTM and ANQGSEA. The CDR3 spells CSVRSRTLPNEQYF. CDR3 coding DNA: TGCAGCGTTAGGTCAAGGACTCTTCCGAACGAGCAGTACTTC.

The chain carries TRBV5-5 and TRBJ2-3; no definite D call. CDR3 size: 13 residues. V was shortened by 2 bases and J by 1 base, with 5 bases between the two germline ends. Germline assignment: CDR1 SGHKS and CDR2 YYEKEE (reference sequence). The CDR3 bases are TGTGCCAGCAGCTTTAGTGGCACAGATACGCAGTATTTT. This codes for CASSFSGTDTQYF.

The chain recombines TRBV2 with TRBJ2-3; D gene unclear. Trimming left V 3 bases short and J 4 bases short, with 11 bases between. The CDR3 totals 14 residues. Germline CDR1 and CDR2: SNHLY and FYNNEI. The CDR3 sequence is CASSDPRSPDTQYF. CDR3 coding DNA: TGTGCCAGCAGTGATCCCAGGTCCCCAGATACGCAGTATTTT.

This rearrangement joins TRBV7-2 to TRBJ1-1; weak D call: TRBD1 (5 bases). V was shortened by 1 base and J by 4 bases, with 7 bases between the two germline ends. This CDR3 has 13 residues. Germline loops: CDR1 SGHTA, CDR2 FQGNSA. The CDR3 here is CASSLGGPTEAFF. The CDR3 nucleotides are TGTGCCAGCAGCTTAGGGGGCCCCACTGAAGCTTTCTTT.

This clone has just one count. The chain joins TRBV2 to TRBJ1-4; 9 bases are shared with TRBD1. In germline, CDR1 is SNHLY, CDR2 FYNNEI. V lost 10 bases to trimming and J lost 10 bases; unmatched junction nucleotides: 13. This CDR3 is built from 14 residues. CDR3: CATQRGTGKGKLFF. The CDR3 bases are TGTGCCACCCAGAGGGGGACAGGGAAGGGAAAACTGTTTTTT.

The chain is built from TRBV18 and TRBJ1-4; 8 nucleotides agree with TRBD1. This CDR3 has 16 residues. Germline V lookup: CDR1 KGHSH, CDR2 LQKENI. Germline trimming cut 3 bases from V and 7 bases from J; bases unmatched to any gene: 10. CDR3 in DNA: TGTGCCAGCTCACCCAGCCCCTGGACAGGGTCTGAAAAACTGTTTTTT. Its protein is CASSPSPWTGSEKLFF.

This chain links TRBV5-1 with TRBJ2-7, with 7 bases fitting TRBD1. The CDR3 runs 13 residues. The germline gives CDR1 SGHRS, CDR2 YFSETQ. J lost 2 bases, V lost 4 bases, and 3 bases had no gene match. This CDR3 reads CASSEQGAYEQYF. The CDR3 DNA sequence: TGCGCCAGCAGCGAGCAGGGGGCCTACGAGCAGTACTTC.

Relative to its sample, this clone is medium-sized. The chain employs TRBV30 and TRBJ1-1; 8 bases align to TRBD1. Per germline, CDR1 GTSNPN and CDR2 SVGIG (reference sequence). The CDR3 spans 13 residues. Unmatched junction bases numbered 5, after V lost 3 bases and J lost 5 bases. DNA of the CDR3: TGTGCCTGGAGCGGGGACAGGAGGACTGAAGCTTTCTTT. It yields the protein CAWSGDRRTEAFF.

With respect to this clone: The sample holds other DNA sequences that translate to the same CDR3. The rearrangement links TRBV6-5 to TRBJ1-1; the match to TRBD1 covers 8 bases. This CDR3 comprises 14 residues. The J segment lost 1 base and the V segment lost 6 bases, leaving 4 bases of the junction unmatched. Germline V gene sequence: CDR1 MNHEY, CDR2 SVGAGI. CDR3 in DNA: TGTGCCAGCAGAGACAGGGGTGGGAACACTGAAGCTTTCTTT. The encoded protein is CASRDRGGNTEAFF.

The chain couples TRBV20-1 to TRBJ2-5; TRBD2 matches 9 bases. V shed 3 bases and J 2 bases; nucleotides not matched to a gene: 7. The germline CDR1 and CDR2 sequences are DFQATT and SNEGSKA (reference sequence). This CDR3 spans 15 amino acids. DNA for the CDR3: TGCAGTGCTAGTAGGAGCGGGGGGTCTCAAGAGACCCAGTACTTC. Protein: CSASRSGGSQETQYF.

The chain carries TRBV5-1 and TRBJ1-5; 7 bases agree with TRBD1. Looked up from germline, CDR1 is SGHRS and CDR2 is YFSETQ. V dropped 4 bases and J dropped 3; count of bases not matched to a gene: 7. The CDR3 is made up of 15 amino acids. The chain's CDR3 is CASSNTTGYNQPQHF. In DNA, the CDR3 is TGCGCCAGCAGCAACACGACAGGGTACAATCAGCCCCAGCATTTT.

V usage is TRBV7-3 and J usage is TRBJ2-7; TRBD2 agrees at 8 bases. This CDR3 spans 11 amino acids. Germline-derived CDR1 and CDR2 are SGHTA and FQGTGA. The V gene end was trimmed by 5 bases and the J gene end by 6 bases; junction bases not matched to a gene: 0. The CDR3 nucleotides are TGTGCCAGCAGCGCGGGGGGCGAGCAGTACTTC. Translating gives CASSAGGEQYF.

The chain carries TRBV10-3 and TRBJ1-1, with D unresolved. V lost 4 bases and J lost 1, with 10 bases in between. CDR3 length: 14 amino acids. Germline CDR1 is ENHRY and CDR2 is SYGVKD. The CDR3 loop is CAISVEQRNTEAFF. The CDR3 coding sequence is TGTGCCATCAGTGTGGAACAGAGGAACACTGAAGCTTTCTTT.

This chain links TRBV14 with TRBJ2-7, with D perhaps TRBD2 (6 bases). V lost 1 base, J lost 2 bases, and 6 bases lay in between. Germline-derived CDR1 and CDR2 are SGHDN and FVKESK. The CDR3 contains 13 residues. CDR3 in DNA: TGTGCCAGCAGCCAAGGCGGGACCTACGAGCAGTACTTC. As protein: CASSQGGTYEQYF.

The V and J genes are TRBV9 and TRBJ2-1, with 8 bases lining up with TRBD2. This CDR3 has 18 residues. CDR1 is SGDLS, CDR2 YYNGEE, per germline. V lost 4 bases to trimming and J lost 6 bases; unmatched junction nucleotides: 18. The CDR3 DNA is TGTGCCAGCAGCTTTCAAAACGGGGGGGCTAGCAGAGCCAATGAGCAGTTCTTC. Translating gives CASSFQNGGASRANEQFF.

The chain employs TRBV6-5 and TRBJ2-1; the D gene is possibly TRBD2 (5 bases). CDR3 length: 14 amino acids. V lost 4 bases and J 0 bases, leaving 7 bases between the germline ends. The germline V gene encodes CDR1 MNHEY and CDR2 SVGAGI. Here the CDR3 DNA reads TGTGCCAGCAGTTTAGCGACCTCCTACAATGAGCAGTTCTTC. It specifies CASSLATSYNEQFF.

This chain connects TRBV2 to TRBJ2-1, with TRBD2 matching over 13 bases. The CDR3 length is 14 residues. The V gene's germline CDR1 is SNHLY and CDR2 FYNNEI. With V trimmed by 7 bases and J by 8 bases, 5 bases remained unmatched. The CDR3 DNA is TGTGCCAGCACACTAGCGGGAGGGCCCTATGAGCAGTTCTTC. Protein sequence: CASTLAGGPYEQFF.

This sequence joins TRBV29-1 and TRBJ2-2; D is undetermined. Trimming left V 5 bases short and J 7 bases short, with 17 bases between. The CDR3 is 14 amino acids. Germline loops: CDR1 SQVTM, CDR2 ANQGSEA. The CDR3 spells CSVKVSTVSGELFF. The CDR3 DNA is TGCAGCGTTAAGGTCTCGACTGTCAGCGGGGAGCTGTTTTTT.